This T cell receptor beta chain was recorded in a study of T cell clonality in common variable immunodeficiency. This CDR3 region has 14 residues. Germline loops: CDR1 KGHSH, CDR2 LQKENI. Deletions cut 0 bases from V and 6 bases from J, with 12 bases between. This clone has a count of ten or more. Read data end 3 residues before the CDR3 end; the end is taken from the germline J gene. The table came from immunoSEQ multiplex PCR; TCRdb's copy has only in-frame clones and leaves some out. The specimen has 35,000 to 50,000 clones, none found just once. V and J are TRBV18 and TRBJ2-7; D may match TRBD1 or TRBD2 (5 bases each). This TCR derives from a person aged 18 to 75 in good health. The specimen sequenced was peripheral blood mononuclear cells. The DNA read from the CDR3 is TGTGCCAGCTCACCACCTTTCCAGGGAGCCGAG. As protein: CASSPPFQGAE. Given in full, the CDR3 is CASSPPFQGAEQYF.